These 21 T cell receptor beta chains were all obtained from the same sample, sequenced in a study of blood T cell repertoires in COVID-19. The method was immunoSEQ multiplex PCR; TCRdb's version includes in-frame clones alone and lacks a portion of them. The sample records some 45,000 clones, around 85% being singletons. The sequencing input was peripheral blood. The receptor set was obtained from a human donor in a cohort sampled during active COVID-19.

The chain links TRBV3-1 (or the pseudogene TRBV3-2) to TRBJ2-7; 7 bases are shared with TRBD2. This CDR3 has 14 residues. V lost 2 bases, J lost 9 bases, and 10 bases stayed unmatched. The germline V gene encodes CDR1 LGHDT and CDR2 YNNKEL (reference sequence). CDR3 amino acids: CASSQHRDYAGQYF. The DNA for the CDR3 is TGTGCCAGCAGCCAACATCGGGACTACGCCGGGCAGTACTTC.

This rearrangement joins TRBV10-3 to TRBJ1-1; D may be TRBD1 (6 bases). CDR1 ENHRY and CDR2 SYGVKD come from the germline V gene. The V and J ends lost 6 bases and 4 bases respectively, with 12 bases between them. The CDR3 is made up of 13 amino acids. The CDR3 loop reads CAIREQGPTEAFF. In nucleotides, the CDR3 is TGTGCCATCAGGGAACAGGGCCCCACTGAAGCTTTCTTT.

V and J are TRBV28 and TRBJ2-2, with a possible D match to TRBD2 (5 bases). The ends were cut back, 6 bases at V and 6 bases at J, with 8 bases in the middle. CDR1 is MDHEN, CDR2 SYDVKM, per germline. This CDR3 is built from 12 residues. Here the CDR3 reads CASRGSPGELFF. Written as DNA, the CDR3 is TGTGCCAGCAGAGGGAGTCCCGGGGAGCTGTTTTTT.

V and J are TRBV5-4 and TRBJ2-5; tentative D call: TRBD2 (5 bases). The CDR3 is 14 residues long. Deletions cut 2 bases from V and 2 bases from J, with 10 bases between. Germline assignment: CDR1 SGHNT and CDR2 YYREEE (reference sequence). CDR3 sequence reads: CASSFREFQETQYF. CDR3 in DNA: TGTGCCAGCAGCTTTCGGGAATTTCAAGAGACCCAGTACTTC. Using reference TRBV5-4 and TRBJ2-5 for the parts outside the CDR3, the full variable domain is ETGVTQSPTHLIKTRGQQVTLRCSSQSGHNTVSWYQQALGQGPQFIFQYYREEENGRGNFPPRFSGLQFPNYSSELNVNALELDDSALYLCASSFREFQETQYFGPGTRLLVL.

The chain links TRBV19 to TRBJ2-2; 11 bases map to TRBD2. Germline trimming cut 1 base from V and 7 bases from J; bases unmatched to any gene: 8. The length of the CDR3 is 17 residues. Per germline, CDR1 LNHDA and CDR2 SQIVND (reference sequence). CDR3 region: CASSIALSGGAFGELFF. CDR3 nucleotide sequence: TGTGCCAGTAGTATAGCCCTTAGCGGGGGGGCCTTCGGGGAGCTGTTTTTT. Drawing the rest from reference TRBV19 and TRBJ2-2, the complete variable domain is DGGITQSPKYLFRKEGQNVTLSCEQNLNHDAMYWYRQDPGQGLRLIYYSQIVNDFQKGDIAEGYSVSREKKESFPLTVTSAQKNPTAFYLCASSIALSGGAFGELFFGEGSRLTVL.

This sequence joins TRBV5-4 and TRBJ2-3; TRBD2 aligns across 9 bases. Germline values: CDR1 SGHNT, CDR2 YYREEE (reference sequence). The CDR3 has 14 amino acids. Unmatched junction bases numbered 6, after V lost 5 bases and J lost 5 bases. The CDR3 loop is CASRSASGVDTQYF. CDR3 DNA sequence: TGTGCCAGCAGATCGGCTAGCGGGGTAGATACGCAGTATTTT.

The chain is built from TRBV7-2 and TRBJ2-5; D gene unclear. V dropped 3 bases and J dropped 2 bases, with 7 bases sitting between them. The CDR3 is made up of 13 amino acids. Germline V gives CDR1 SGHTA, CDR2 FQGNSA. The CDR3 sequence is CASSFTRQETQYF. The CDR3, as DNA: TGTGCCAGCAGCTTCACGCGGCAAGAGACCCAGTACTTC. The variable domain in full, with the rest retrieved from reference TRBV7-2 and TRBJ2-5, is GAGVSQSPSNKVTEKGKDVELRCDPISGHTALYWYRQSLGQGLEFLIYFQGNSAPDKSGLPSDRFSAERTGGSVSTLTIQRTQQEDSAVYLCASSFTRQETQYFGPGTRLLVL.

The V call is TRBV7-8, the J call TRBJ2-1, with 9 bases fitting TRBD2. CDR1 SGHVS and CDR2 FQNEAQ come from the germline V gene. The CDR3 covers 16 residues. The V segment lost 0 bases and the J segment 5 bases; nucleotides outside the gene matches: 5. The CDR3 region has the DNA TGTGCCAGCAGCTTAGCCGGGACTAGCTCTCACAATGAGCAGTTCTTC. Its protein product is CASSLAGTSSHNEQFF.

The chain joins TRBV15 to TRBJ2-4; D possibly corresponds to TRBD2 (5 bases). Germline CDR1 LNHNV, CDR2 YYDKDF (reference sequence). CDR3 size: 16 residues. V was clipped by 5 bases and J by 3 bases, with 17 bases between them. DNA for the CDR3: TGTGCCACCAGCCCGGAGAGAGGGCCGGGCAAAAACATTCAGTACTTC. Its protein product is CATSPERGPGKNIQYF.

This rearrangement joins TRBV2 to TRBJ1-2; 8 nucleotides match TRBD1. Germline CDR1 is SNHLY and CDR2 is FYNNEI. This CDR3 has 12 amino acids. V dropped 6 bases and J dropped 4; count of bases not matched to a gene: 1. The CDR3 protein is CASRDRAYGYTF. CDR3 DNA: TGTGCCAGCAGGGACAGGGCCTATGGCTACACCTTC. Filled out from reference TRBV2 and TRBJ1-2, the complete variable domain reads EPEVTQTPSHQVTQMGQEVILRCVPISNHLYFYWYRQILGQKVEFLVSFYNNEISEKSEIFDDQFSVERPDGSNFTLKIRSTKLEDSAMYFCASRDRAYGYTFGSGTRLTVV.

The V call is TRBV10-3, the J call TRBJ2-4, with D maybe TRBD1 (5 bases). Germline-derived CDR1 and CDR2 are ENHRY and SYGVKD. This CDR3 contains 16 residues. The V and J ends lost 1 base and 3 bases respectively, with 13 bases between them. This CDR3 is CAISELGREGKNIQYF. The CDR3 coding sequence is TGTGCCATCAGTGAGTTGGGCAGGGAAGGCAAAAACATTCAGTACTTC.

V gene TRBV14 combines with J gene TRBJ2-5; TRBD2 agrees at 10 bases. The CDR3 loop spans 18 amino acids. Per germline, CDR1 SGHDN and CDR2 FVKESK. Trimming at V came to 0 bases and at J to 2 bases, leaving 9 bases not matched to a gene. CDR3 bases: TGTGCCAGCAGCCAAGAGGGACTAGCGAGACCGAGACAAGAGACCCAGTACTTC. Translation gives CASSQEGLARPRQETQYF.

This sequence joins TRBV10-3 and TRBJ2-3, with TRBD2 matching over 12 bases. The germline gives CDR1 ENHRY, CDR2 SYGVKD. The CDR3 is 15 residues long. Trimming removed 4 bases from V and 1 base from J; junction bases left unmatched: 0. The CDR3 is CAISGTSGGTDTQYF. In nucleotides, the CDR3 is TGTGCCATCAGTGGGACTAGCGGGGGCACAGATACGCAGTATTTT.

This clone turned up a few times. The CDR3 is CASSPPGQGDGYTF. DNA for the CDR3: TGTGCCAGCTCACCCCCGGGACAGGGGGATGGCTACACCTTC. V gene TRBV18 combines with J gene TRBJ1-2; 11 positions match TRBD1. This CDR3 is 14 amino acids long. CDR1 and CDR2 (germline): KGHSH, LQKENI. The V segment lost 3 bases and the J segment 6 bases; nucleotides outside the gene matches: 3.

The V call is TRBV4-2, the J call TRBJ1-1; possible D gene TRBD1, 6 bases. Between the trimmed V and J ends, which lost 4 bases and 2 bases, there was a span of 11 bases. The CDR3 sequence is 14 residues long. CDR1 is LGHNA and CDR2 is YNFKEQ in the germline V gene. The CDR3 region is CASSRSQGNTEAFF. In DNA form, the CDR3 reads TGTGCCAGCAGCCGATCACAGGGCAACACTGAAGCTTTCTTT.

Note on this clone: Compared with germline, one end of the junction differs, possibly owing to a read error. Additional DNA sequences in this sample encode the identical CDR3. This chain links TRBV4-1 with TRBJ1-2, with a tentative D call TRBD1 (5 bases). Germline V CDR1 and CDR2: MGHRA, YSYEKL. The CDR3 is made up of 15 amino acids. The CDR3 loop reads CASSQDPGLDYGYTF. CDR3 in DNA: TGCGCCAGTAGCCAAGATCCAGGGCTTGACTATGGCTACACCTTC.

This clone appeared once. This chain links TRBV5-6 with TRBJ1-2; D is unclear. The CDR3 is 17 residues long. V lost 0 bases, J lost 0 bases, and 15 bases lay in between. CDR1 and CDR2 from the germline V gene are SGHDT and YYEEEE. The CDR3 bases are TGTGCCAGCAGCTTGGCCATCAGGCCAGAAGCTAACTATGGCTACACCTTC. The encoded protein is CASSLAIRPEANYGYTF.

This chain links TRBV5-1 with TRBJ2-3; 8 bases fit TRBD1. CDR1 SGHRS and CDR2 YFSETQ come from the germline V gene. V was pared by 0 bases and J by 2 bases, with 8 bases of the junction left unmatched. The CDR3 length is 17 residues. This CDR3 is CASSLETGDFATDTQYF. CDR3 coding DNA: TGCGCCAGCAGCTTGGAGACAGGGGATTTCGCCACAGATACGCAGTATTTT.

Here the CDR3 DNA reads TGCGCCAGCAGCTTGGCCTCTAGCGGGGGGAACGAGCAGTACTTC. Residues: CASSLASSGGNEQYF. V usage is TRBV5-1 and J usage is TRBJ2-7, with 11 bases lining up with TRBD2. The germline gives CDR1 SGHRS, CDR2 YFSETQ. Trimming cost V 0 bases and J 5 bases; bases outside gene matches: 4. This CDR3 is 15 amino acids long.

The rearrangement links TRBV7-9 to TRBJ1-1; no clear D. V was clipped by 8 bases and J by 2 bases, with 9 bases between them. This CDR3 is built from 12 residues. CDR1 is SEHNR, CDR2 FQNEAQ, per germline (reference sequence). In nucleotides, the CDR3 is TGTGCCAGCTTAATGAGCAACACTGAAGCTTTCTTT. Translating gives CASLMSNTEAFF.

The DNA for the CDR3 is TGTGCCAGCAGCCTAACATATCTTGAGGACAATGAGCAGTTCTTC. This translates into CASSLTYLEDNEQFF. The J gene is TRBJ2-1, the V gene TRBV11-3; no definite D call. The CDR3 consists of 15 residues. The ends were cut back, 5 bases at V and 5 bases at J, with 16 bases in the middle. CDR1 is SGHNT and CDR2 is YENEEA in the germline V gene.